This TCR beta chain was identified during a study of tumor and adjacent non-tumor tissue in lung cancer. Comments on this clonotype: Sequence at one end of the junction differs from germline and may be a read error.

TCRbeta libraries were built with three rounds of nested PCR, modified from ARM-PCR. MiXCR, run by TCRdb on the multiplex PCR reads, gives a single entry per CDR3 protein. The sample comprises about 75,000 distinct CDR3 sequences, 77% of which are singletons, and less than 15% rests with the top ten. The CDR3 is 15 residues long. Per the germline V gene, CDR1 is ENHRY and CDR2 is SYGVKD. This sample's RNA came from whole unsorted tissue. What was sequenced was lung tumor tissue. The receptor was isolated from a woman in her forties or fifties with non-small cell lung cancer. The rearrangement links TRBV10-3 to TRBJ1-1; maybe TRBD1 (5 bases). The CDR3 DNA sequence: TGTGCCATCAATGAGGCGGACGGGGCGGGTACTGAAGCTTTCTTT. Residues: CAINEADGAGTEAFF.